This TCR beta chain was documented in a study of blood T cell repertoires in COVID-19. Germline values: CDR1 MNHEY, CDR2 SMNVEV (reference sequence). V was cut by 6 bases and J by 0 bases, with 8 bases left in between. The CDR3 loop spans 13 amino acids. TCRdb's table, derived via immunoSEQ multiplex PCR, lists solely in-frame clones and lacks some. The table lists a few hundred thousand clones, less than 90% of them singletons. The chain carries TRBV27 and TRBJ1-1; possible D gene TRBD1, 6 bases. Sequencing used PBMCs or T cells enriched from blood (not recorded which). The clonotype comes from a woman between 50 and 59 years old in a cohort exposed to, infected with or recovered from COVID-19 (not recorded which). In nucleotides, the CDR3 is TGTGCCAGCAGAGGGGGTCTGAACACTGAAGCTTTCTTT. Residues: CASRGGLNTEAFF.